Listed here is a single T cell receptor beta chain. The antigen this receptor binds is unknown. No base-level quality is on record; no much larger clone is a single base apart. Receptors were amplified or captured by the immunoSEQ multiplex PCR assay. For the multiplex PCR, a mixture combining 60 forward primers for TCR Vbeta segments and 13 reverse primers for TCR Jbeta segments was used. The CDR3 region of rearranged TCR beta genes was amplified from genomic DNA with a multiplex PCR assay. On the Illumina HiSeq System, the amplified TCR beta libraries were sequenced as 87-base-pair reads. The authors' pipeline ran thus. A later analysis counted tens of millions of unique TCR beta chains across the 500 to 850 repertoires, and around 12 million of these chains were shared by at least two donors. A nearest-neighbor algorithm error-corrected the raw reads and collapsed the reads into unique sequences, merging closely related sequences to remove PCR and sequencing errors. Alignment of CDR3 sequences to IMGT reference sequences was used to assign V, D and J gene segments. For a sequence to be retained, a match of at least six nucleotides was required to both a V gene segment and a J gene segment. Rearrangements were classified as productive when the CDR3 lacked stop codons and remained in frame with V and J, and all other rearrangements were classified as non-productive. CDR3 was defined by IMGT convention, running from the second conserved V-encoded cysteine to the conserved J-encoded phenylalanine. The earlier analysis of a few hundred of the donors excluded any sequence lacking an unambiguous match to a single V gene segment. An earlier analysis of 500 to 600 of the donors classified V segments as functional when productive rearrangements were above 56.7% and as segregating when the standard deviation between donors was above 5%. A statistical classification framework was developed to diagnose cytomegalovirus status using the catalog of TCR beta chain sequences. In a later analysis, V and J genes were assigned by comparing TCR nucleotide sequences against IMGT/GENE-DB human TR gene sequences. In a later analysis, CDR3 sequences and most-parsimonious VDJ recombination scenarios were assigned using the TCRdist pipeline. In a later analysis, every TCR beta chain was defined by the combination of its CDR3 amino acid sequence and its V-gene family, and reads without a unique V-gene family were dropped. A later analysis removed 592 highly shared, low-generation-probability nucleotide sequences to deal with suspected cross-contamination and a sequencing artifact. A later analysis calculated a clonal expansion index for each public chain from normalized within-repertoire ranks of inferred template counts. A later analysis computed generation probabilities with a VDJ recombination model fitted to out-of-frame rearrangements, and checked the results against IGoR. A later analysis scored TCR-TCR, TCR-HLA and TCR-CMV co-occurrence with hypergeometric tests, applying a repertoire-size bias correction to TCR pairs. A later analysis estimated false discovery rates by permuting HLA or CMV assignments 20 times. In a later analysis, co-occurring TCRs were grouped using DBSCAN, and TCRdist sequence similarity was added for clustering within HLA-allele-positive subsets. For co-occurrence clustering, repertoires with fewer than 30,000 or more than 120,000 public chains were excluded, along with several repertoires with anomalous nucleotide sharing. TCRdb stores this immuneACCESS table with in-frame sequences only. Part of the clones is absent; in the studies checked, under half of the shortfall reflects unresolved V genes, and no reason is known for the rest. That table supplies the V and J calls and clone size; D and trimming were determined from the DNA. The sample has more than 85,000 clones on record, roughly four fifths of them singletons. The biggest ten clones account for 13% to 15% of the sample.

This sample stems from a study of cytomegalovirus exposure and HLA in healthy donors (TCRdb year 2017). A note on the overall study: An earlier analysis of approximately 640 of the donors reported about 290 Gb of sequence data and roughly 100 million unique TCR beta sequences from some 180 million T cells. Approximately 330 gigabases of sequencing data and roughly 81 million unique TCR sequences made up an early release that covered roughly 670 HLA-typed donors. Of the 350 to 450 genotyped donors, approximately 80% were placed in the genetic ancestry cluster associated with self-reported Caucasian donors. The study was designed to test whether signatures of past pathogen exposure could be identified by cataloging public T cell receptors. The study used immunosequencing to profile the T cell repertoires of some 600 subjects and linked those repertoires to cytomegalovirus serostatus. In addition to the first cohort of 666 subjects, a separate validation cohort of around 110 different subjects was used. To predict cytomegalovirus infection status, the study combined high-throughput TCR immunosequencing, statistical association of individual TCRs with disease status, and machine learning. In a later analysis, previously published TCR beta repertoires from 666 donors were re-analyzed and high-resolution HLA genotyping was added so that TCR occurrence patterns could be studied. Rather than using new phenotypic data, the later analysis identified candidate immune exposures from TCR beta sequences and from how often those sequences occurred across donors. An earlier analysis of 587 of the donors used high-throughput TCR beta sequencing to judge whether each TCR beta V gene segment behaved as functional or pseudogenic. Donor age, sex, ethnicity and CMV serostatus were compiled alongside the repertoire data. A later genetic analysis took genome-wide SNP genotypes for about three fifths of the roughly 670 donors and used that subset as a discovery cohort. All discovery cohort repertoires had been generated on a single sequencing platform. Both class I and class II loci were covered by HLA typing, at four-digit resolution. Typing coverage differed by locus: A, B, C, DRB1 and DQB1 were typed in roughly 620-640 donors, DQA1 in about 560, DPA1 in approximately 610, and DPB1 in 400 to 490. A handful of DR-DQ haplotypes were handled as single units for association and clustering because linkage in the cohort was strong. Among about 400 genotyped donors of the cohort, an average of about 220,000 unique TCR beta nucleotide sequences was sequenced per donor, of which about 20% were non-productive.

In total, roughly 670 healthy bone marrow donors made up the cohort. At the time of sampling, all cohort members were nominally healthy, though unrecorded immune exposures were likely present. The donor was CMV seropositive and belonged to the group of 250 to 300 seropositive cohort members. A peripheral blood sample was provided by each donor, and peripheral blood mononuclear cells were used for TCR beta sequencing. Genomic DNA extraction from the blood cell samples was performed with the Qiagen DNeasy Blood Extraction Kit. Study-wide findings and limitations: A later analysis associated 17,000 or so TCR beta sequences with specific HLA alleles at a false discovery rate of 0.05. A group of highly shared sequence variants was considered likely to be a technical artifact of the sequencing pipeline. Broadly in line with IMGT annotations, most TCR beta V segments showed up in productive rearrangements about 90% or about 30% of the time in an earlier analysis of 587 of the donors. Several of the top co-occurrence clusters appeared to be linked to parvovirus B19, influenza, CMV and Epstein-Barr virus, according to a later analysis. Correlated functional status among segregating V segments might be attributable to linkage disequilibrium, but an unknown experimental factor could not be ruled out. Most CMV-associated TCR beta chains appeared to be HLA-restricted in a later analysis, and the HLA associations seemed to be driven largely by CMV exposure. The classifier was reported to diagnose cytomegalovirus status with high specificity and sensitivity in both the original cohort and the validation cohort. Because HLA typing was missing for some donors at each locus, association tests included only the typed subset. The earlier analysis of 450 to 700 of the donors excluded 15 to 20 rarely observed V segments, including chromosome 9 orphons, because counts were too low. A further reported finding was that TCR beta sequences accurately predicted the HLA-A and HLA-B alleles for most subjects in the first cohort. An association between a missense DCLRE1C variant and V-gene and J-gene trimming of TCR beta chains was found in a later genetic analysis and replicated in an independent cohort. For the cohort, immune exposure information was limited to CMV serostatus. According to a later analysis, TCR association rates differed among HLA loci, with DRB1 alleles showing the most associated TCRs and HLA-C alleles showing the fewest. A total of 164 TCR beta chains were listed by the study as associated with cytomegalovirus. In a later analysis, HLA-associated TCR beta chains showed more clonal expansion and lower generation probabilities than non-associated chains that were equally common. In vitro tests confirmed that a few of the cytomegalovirus-associated TCR beta chains recognize cytomegalovirus antigens. Sequencing depth was assumed to be roughly uniform across donors in the presence/absence analyses, though that assumption may not hold. When HLA alleles, especially DR and DQ, strongly co-occurred, attributing TCR associations to individual alleles was difficult. While some public TCRs were present in many individuals, most TCR sequences turned up only very rarely across donors. The authors suggested that the approach could potentially be extended to other disease states and immunological phenotypes. This cohort had only TCR beta chains sequenced, and the lack of alpha or paired-chain data limited which features could be detected. In a later genetic analysis, fewer N-insertions in productive TCRs were reported among donors in an Asian-associated ancestry cluster than the roughly 710-donor mean. The 87-base-pair reads could not distinguish some IMGT-functional V segments, including TRBV6-2 and TRBV6-3, so those segments were excluded.

The CDR3 has 13 amino acids, counting the end cysteine and phenylalanine. CDR3 DNA only is kept here, 39 bases in frame from base 1. V drops 7 bases and J drops 10 bases, leaving 14 bases in between. The germline V gene encodes CDR1 MNHNY and CDR2 SVGAGI (reference sequence). Sequenced sample: PBMCs. The receptor comes from a male donor in good health and CMV-seropositive. The chain employs TRBV6-6 and TRBJ1-6; tentative D gene TRBD1, with 6 bases matching. The nucleotide sequence is TGTGCCAGCACCCCGGGACACGGATCACCCCTCCACTTT. Its product reads: CASTPGHGSPLHF.